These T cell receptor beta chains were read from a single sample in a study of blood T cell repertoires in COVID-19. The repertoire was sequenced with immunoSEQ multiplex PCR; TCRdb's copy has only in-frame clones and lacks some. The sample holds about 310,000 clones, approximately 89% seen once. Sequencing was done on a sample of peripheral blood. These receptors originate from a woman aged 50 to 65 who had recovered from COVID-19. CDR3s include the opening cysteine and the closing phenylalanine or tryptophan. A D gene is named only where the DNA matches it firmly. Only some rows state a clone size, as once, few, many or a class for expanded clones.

CDR3 DNA: TGTGCCAGCAGCGCTCCTGGAGAGGAGACCCAGTACTTC
CDR3 protein: CASSAPGEETQYF
V gene: TRBV28
J gene: TRBJ2-5
D gene: NA
clone size: NA

CDR3 DNA: TGTGCCAGCAGCGTAAGGGCAGGGGGCGACATATATGGCTACACCTTC
CDR3 protein: CASSVRAGGDIYGYTF
V gene: TRBV9
J gene: TRBJ1-2
D gene: TRBD1
clone size: NA

CDR3 DNA: TGTGCCAGCAGCTTGCGGGGTAATTCACCCCTCCACTTT
CDR3 protein: CASSLRGNSPLHF
V gene: TRBV5-8
J gene: TRBJ1-6
D gene: NA
clone size: NA

CDR3 DNA: TGTGCCAGCACCCGACAGGGGGCTCTTCAGCCCCAGCATTTT
CDR3 protein: CASTRQGALQPQHF
V gene: TRBV28
J gene: TRBJ1-5
D gene: TRBD1
clone size: NA

CDR3 DNA: TGTGCCTGGAGTAAGGGGAGACAGGGGTTTTACGAGCAGTACTTC
CDR3 protein: CAWSKGRQGFYEQYF
V gene: TRBV30
J gene: TRBJ2-7
D gene: TRBD1
clone size: NA

CDR3 DNA: TGTGCCAGCAGCTCAGTGGGGACAGGGAGGGCAGCTTTCTTT
CDR3 protein: CASSSVGTGRAAFF
V gene: TRBV3-1/TRBV3-2
J gene: TRBJ1-1
D gene: TRBD1
clone size: once

CDR3 DNA: TGTGCCAGCAGCTTGATGGGGCGAAGTGGGGAAAAACTGTTTTTT
CDR3 protein: CASSLMGRSGEKLFF
V gene: TRBV5-4
J gene: TRBJ1-4
D gene: NA
clone size: NA

CDR3 DNA: TGTGCCAGCAGCCCCAGGGGGGATGGCGCAGATACGCAGTATTTT
CDR3 protein: CASSPRGDGADTQYF
V gene: TRBV3-1/TRBV3-2
J gene: TRBJ2-3
D gene: NA
clone size: NA

CDR3 DNA: TGTGCCAGCAGGCGTTGGCGGGAGGGGGCTGGGGAGCAGTACTTC
CDR3 protein: CASRRWREGAGEQYF
V gene: TRBV2
J gene: TRBJ2-7
D gene: TRBD2
clone size: NA

CDR3 DNA: TGCAGCGTTGAAGGGACTAGCGGAATCACAGATACGCAGTATTTT
CDR3 protein: CSVEGTSGITDTQYF
V gene: TRBV29-1
J gene: TRBJ2-3
D gene: TRBD2
clone size: NA

CDR3 DNA: TGTGCCACCAGCAGAGCACCGGGACAGGGACAAGAGACCCAGTACTTC
CDR3 protein: CATSRAPGQGQETQYF
V gene: TRBV15
J gene: TRBJ2-5
D gene: TRBD1
clone size: NA

CDR3 DNA: TGTGCCAGCAGTTCTCAAACGACGGGGGGACACTATGGCTACACCTTC
CDR3 protein: CASSSQTTGGHYGYTF
V gene: TRBV27
J gene: TRBJ1-2
D gene: NA
clone size: NA

CDR3 DNA: TGTGCCTGGAGCCAGGGAGGAGGGCACCATCAGCCCCAGCATTTT
CDR3 protein: CAWSQGGGHHQPQHF
V gene: TRBV30
J gene: TRBJ1-5
D gene: NA
clone size: NA

CDR3 DNA: TGTGCCAGCTCTCTAGCGGGAGGCGATGAGCAGTTCTTC
CDR3 protein: CASSLAGGDEQFF
V gene: TRBV28
J gene: TRBJ2-1
D gene: TRBD2
clone size: NA

CDR3 DNA: TGTGCCAGCAGTCAAACTCGTTACAATGAGCAGTTCTTC
CDR3 protein: CASSQTRYNEQFF
V gene: TRBV3-1/TRBV3-2
J gene: TRBJ2-1
D gene: NA
clone size: NA

CDR3 DNA: TGTGCCAGCAGCTTGTGGACAGGGACGGCCAACGTCCTGACTTTC
CDR3 protein: CASSLWTGTANVLTF
V gene: TRBV5-4
J gene: TRBJ2-6
D gene: TRBD1
clone size: NA

CDR3 DNA: TGTGCCAGTAGTAGGTTCTCGCCGGGCACAGATACGCAGTATTTT
CDR3 protein: CASSRFSPGTDTQYF
V gene: TRBV19
J gene: TRBJ2-3
D gene: NA
clone size: NA

CDR3 DNA: TGTGCCAGCACCGGACAGGGTAAGGAAGCTTTCTTT
CDR3 protein: CASTGQGKEAFF
V gene: TRBV2
J gene: TRBJ1-1
D gene: TRBD1
clone size: NA

CDR3 DNA: TGTGCCAGCAGCCAGGTTTATGACTATGGCTACACCTTC
CDR3 protein: CASSQVYDYGYTF
V gene: TRBV7-2
J gene: TRBJ1-2
D gene: NA
clone size: NA

CDR3 DNA: TGTGCCAGCAGCCCCGGCCCCCAGGGCCTCAAATTTAATTCACCCCTCCACTTT
CDR3 protein: CASSPGPQGLKFNSPLHF
V gene: TRBV28
J gene: TRBJ1-6
D gene: NA
clone size: NA

CDR3 DNA: TGTGCCAGCAGTTTGCCACTGGTAACCTACGAGCAGTACTTC
CDR3 protein: CASSLPLVTYEQYF
V gene: TRBV28
J gene: TRBJ2-7
D gene: NA
clone size: NA

CDR3 DNA: TGTGCCAGCAGTTTTGGTATAGATCAGCCCCAGCATTTT
CDR3 protein: CASSFGIDQPQHF
V gene: TRBV12-3/TRBV12-4
J gene: TRBJ1-5
D gene: NA
clone size: NA

CDR3 DNA: TGTGCCAGCAGCACCACAGCGGGAGACGGGGAAGATACGCAGTATTTT
CDR3 protein: CASSTTAGDGEDTQYF
V gene: TRBV9
J gene: TRBJ2-3
D gene: TRBD2
clone size: few

CDR3 DNA: TGTGCCAGCAGCCAAGACCGATTAGCGGGGGGAGAGACCCAGTACTTC
CDR3 protein: CASSQDRLAGGETQYF
V gene: TRBV3-1/TRBV3-2
J gene: TRBJ2-5
D gene: TRBD2
clone size: NA

CDR3 DNA: TGTGCCAGCACCAACGGGGTCCTGAATCAGCCCCAGCATTTT
CDR3 protein: CASTNGVLNQPQHF
V gene: TRBV6-5
J gene: TRBJ1-5
D gene: NA
clone size: few

CDR3 DNA: TGTGCCAGCAGCGCCGCGAGGGGGCTCCATCAGCCCCAGCATTTT
CDR3 protein: CASSAARGLHQPQHF
V gene: TRBV6-2/TRBV6-3
J gene: TRBJ1-5
D gene: TRBD1
clone size: few

CDR3 DNA: TGTGCCAGCAGTTTAGGCAGAAACTATGGCTACACCTTC
CDR3 protein: CASSLGRNYGYTF
V gene: TRBV28
J gene: TRBJ1-2
D gene: NA
clone size: NA

CDR3 DNA: TGTGCCAGCAGCCTAGGCCGGGGACAGCAAGAGACCCAGTACTTC
CDR3 protein: CASSLGRGQQETQYF
V gene: TRBV7-7
J gene: TRBJ2-5
D gene: TRBD1
clone size: few

CDR3 DNA: TGTGCCAGCAGACCAAGGGACAACTCCTACGAGCAGTACTTC
CDR3 protein: CASRPRDNSYEQYF
V gene: TRBV6-5
J gene: TRBJ2-7
D gene: NA
clone size: NA

CDR3 DNA: TGTGCCAGCAGTTTAACAGGGGTGGGCTACACCTTC
CDR3 protein: CASSLTGVGYTF
V gene: TRBV28
J gene: TRBJ1-2
D gene: TRBD1
clone size: NA

CDR3 DNA: TGTGCCTGGAGTTTGACATTGGTCGAGACCGGGGAGCTGTTTTTT
CDR3 protein: CAWSLTLVETGELFF
V gene: TRBV30
J gene: TRBJ2-2
D gene: NA
clone size: once

CDR3 DNA: TGTGCCAGCAGCTCCCCCCCTCGGGGGAAGGCTTTCTTT
CDR3 protein: CASSSPPRGKAFF
V gene: TRBV7-9
J gene: TRBJ1-1
D gene: NA
clone size: once

CDR3 DNA: TGTGCCAGCAGCCAAGATACAGGGAGAAATGAGCAGTTCTTC
CDR3 protein: CASSQDTGRNEQFF
V gene: TRBV4-2
J gene: TRBJ2-1
D gene: NA
clone size: NA

CDR3 DNA: TGTGCCAGCAGTACAGGGGACCTGACAGATACGCAGTATTTT
CDR3 protein: CASSTGDLTDTQYF
V gene: TRBV6-5
J gene: TRBJ2-3
D gene: TRBD1
clone size: NA

CDR3 DNA: TGCGCCAGCAGCTCAGGGACTGCCTATGGCTACACCTTC
CDR3 protein: CASSSGTAYGYTF
V gene: TRBV5-1
J gene: TRBJ1-2
D gene: NA
clone size: few

CDR3 DNA: TGTGCCAGCAGTGAAAGAACAGGGGTCCCTGGCTACACCTTC
CDR3 protein: CASSERTGVPGYTF
V gene: TRBV6-1
J gene: TRBJ1-2
D gene: TRBD1
clone size: once

CDR3 DNA: TGCGCCAGCAGCTTAGACAGGGAAAGGTCTGGGGCCAACGTCCTGACTTTC
CDR3 protein: CASSLDRERSGANVLTF
V gene: TRBV5-1
J gene: TRBJ2-6
D gene: TRBD1
clone size: NA

CDR3 DNA: TGTGCCAGCAGTGTGGACAGGAGCGTTAACTATGGCTACACCTTC
CDR3 protein: CASSVDRSVNYGYTF
V gene: TRBV2
J gene: TRBJ1-2
D gene: TRBD1
clone size: few

CDR3 DNA: TGCGCCAGCAGCGAGACAGGTTGGAGTGAAAAACTGTTTTTT
CDR3 protein: CASSETGWSEKLFF
V gene: TRBV5-1
J gene: TRBJ1-4
D gene: NA
clone size: once

CDR3 DNA: TGTGCCAGCTCACCACCAAGTCTCAGTGGGGAGCTGTTTTTT
CDR3 protein: CASSPPSLSGELFF
V gene: TRBV18
J gene: TRBJ2-2
D gene: NA
clone size: NA

CDR3 DNA: TGTGCCAGCAGTCCCCCAGCAGGGGAGACCCAGTACTTC
CDR3 protein: CASSPPAGETQYF
V gene: TRBV6-6
J gene: TRBJ2-5
D gene: NA
clone size: NA

CDR3 DNA: TGTGCCTGGTCCGACAGACGGATGAACACTGAAGCTTTCTTT
CDR3 protein: CAWSDRRMNTEAFF
V gene: TRBV30
J gene: TRBJ1-1
D gene: NA
clone size: NA

CDR3 DNA: TGTGCCAGCAGCTTAAGGGGACAGGGCGATTCACCCCTCCACTTT
CDR3 protein: CASSLRGQGDSPLHF
V gene: TRBV11-2
J gene: TRBJ1-6
D gene: TRBD1
clone size: once

CDR3 DNA: TGTGCCAGCAGAGCCGGGACAGGGGATCAGCCCCAGCATTTT
CDR3 protein: CASRAGTGDQPQHF
V gene: TRBV28
J gene: TRBJ1-5
D gene: TRBD1
clone size: NA

CDR3 DNA: TGTGCCAGCAGTTACGGACAGAACTATGGCTACACCTTC
CDR3 protein: CASSYGQNYGYTF
V gene: TRBV28
J gene: TRBJ1-2
D gene: NA
clone size: NA

CDR3 DNA: TGTGCCAGCAGTTACTCGGGGCAGAACAATCAGCCCCAGCATTTT
CDR3 protein: CASSYSGQNNQPQHF
V gene: TRBV6-5
J gene: TRBJ1-5
D gene: NA
clone size: NA

CDR3 DNA: TGCGCCAGCAGCCAAGGAACTAACACTGAAGCTTTCTTT
CDR3 protein: CASSQGTNTEAFF
V gene: TRBV4-1
J gene: TRBJ1-1
D gene: NA
clone size: NA

CDR3 DNA: TGTGCCACCAGTGATTCTGCAGGGGAACCCTACTACGAGCAGTACTTC
CDR3 protein: CATSDSAGEPYYEQYF
V gene: TRBV24-1
J gene: TRBJ2-7
D gene: NA
clone size: NA

CDR3 DNA: TGCGCCAGCAGCCAAGAAAGAGTTCGGCGGGAGTATGGAGATACGCAGTATTTT
CDR3 protein: CASSQERVRREYGDTQYF
V gene: TRBV4-3
J gene: TRBJ2-3
D gene: TRBD2
clone size: NA

CDR3 DNA: TGTGCCAGCAGCTTGGGGACTAGCGGGAGCAATGAGCAGTTCTTC
CDR3 protein: CASSLGTSGSNEQFF
V gene: TRBV7-3
J gene: TRBJ2-1
D gene: TRBD2
clone size: NA

CDR3 DNA: TGTGCCAGCAGTGATGTCGGGGCACTAGCGGGAGACAATGAGCAGTTCTTC
CDR3 protein: CASSDVGALAGDNEQFF
V gene: TRBV25-1
J gene: TRBJ2-1
D gene: TRBD2
clone size: once

CDR3 DNA: TGTGCCAGCCGGGGACTAATAGAGACCCAGTACTTC
CDR3 protein: CASRGLIETQYF
V gene: TRBV2
J gene: TRBJ2-5
D gene: TRBD2
clone size: NA